Sequencing of this T cell receptor beta chain was carried out in a study of blood T cell repertoires in COVID-19. Study at large: Sites across the United States, Italy and Spain contributed samples from acute and convalescent COVID-19. Sources were T cells, B-cell-depleted T cells, or PBMCs; the material itself was cDNA or gDNA.

Per the original methods: Amplified reference gene primers provided the basis for estimating nucleated cell counts. Generated by immunoSEQ multiplex PCR, the TCRdb table keeps only in-frame clones and is missing some. The V and J calls and the clone size are those of that table, but D and trimming were determined from the DNA. The sample records roughly 38,000 clones, about 84% being singletons. CDR3 size: 14 residues. Germline CDR1 SQVTM, CDR2 ANQGSEA. J lost 4 bases, V lost 6 bases, and 5 bases had no gene match. The chain recombines TRBV29-1 with TRBJ2-5; 13 nucleotides line up with TRBD2. The TCR sequence derives from a man older than 75 with active or convalescent COVID-19. Sequences were obtained from peripheral blood. CDR3 in DNA: TGCAGCGTCGGACTAGCGGGAGTAGGAGAGACCCAGTACTTC. Protein product: CSVGLAGVGETQYF.